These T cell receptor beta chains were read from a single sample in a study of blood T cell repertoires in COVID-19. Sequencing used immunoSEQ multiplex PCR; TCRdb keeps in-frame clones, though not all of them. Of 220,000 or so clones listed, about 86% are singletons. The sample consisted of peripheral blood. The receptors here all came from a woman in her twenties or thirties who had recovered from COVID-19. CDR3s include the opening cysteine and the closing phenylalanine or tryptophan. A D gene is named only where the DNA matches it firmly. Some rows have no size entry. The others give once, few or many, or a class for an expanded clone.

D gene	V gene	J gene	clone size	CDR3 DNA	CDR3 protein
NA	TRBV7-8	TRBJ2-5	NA	TGTGCCAGCAGCTTAGCGGTCCGCGGGACAGCCGAAGAGACCCAGTACTTC	CASSLAVRGTAEETQYF
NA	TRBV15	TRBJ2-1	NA	TGTGCCACCAGCAGAGATGTCGGGGGAATTTCGGAGTTCTTC	CATSRDVGGISEFF
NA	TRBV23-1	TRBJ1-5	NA	TGCGCCAGCAGTCAGTTCCAGGGTGCACCCAGCAATCAGCCCCAGCATTTT	CASSQFQGAPSNQPQHF
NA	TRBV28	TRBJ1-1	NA	TGTGCCAGCAGCCTGACCGAGACCCACAGGGCGAACACTGAAGCTTTCTTT	CASSLTETHRANTEAFF
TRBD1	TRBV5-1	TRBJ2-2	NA	TGCGCCAGCAGTTTTACAGGGGGCTCGAACACCGGGGAGCTGTTTTTT	CASSFTGGSNTGELFF
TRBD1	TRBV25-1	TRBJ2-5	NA	TGTGCCAGCAGAGCCCTCGGACAGGGGTCCGAGACCCAGTACTTC	CASRALGQGSETQYF
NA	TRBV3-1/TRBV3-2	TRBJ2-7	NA	TGTGCCAGCAGCCCCTCCCACGGGGGCGAGCAGTACTTC	CASSPSHGGEQYF
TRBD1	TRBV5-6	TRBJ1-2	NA	TGTGCCAGCAGCTTGACAGGGGCTTACTATGGCTACACCTTC	CASSLTGAYYGYTF
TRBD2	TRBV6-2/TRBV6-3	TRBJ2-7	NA	TGTGCCAGCAGTGCCCTAGCGGGATCCTACGAGCAGTACTTC	CASSALAGSYEQYF
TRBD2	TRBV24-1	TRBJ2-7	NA	TGTGCCACCAGTGGCGGACTAGCAACTGAGCAGTACTTC	CATSGGLATEQYF
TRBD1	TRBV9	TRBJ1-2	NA	TGTGCCAGCAGCGCAGACAGGGGCCGGGTCTATGGCTACACCTTC	CASSADRGRVYGYTF
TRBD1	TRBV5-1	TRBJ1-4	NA	TGCGCCAGCAGCCTACAGGGGGCTAATGAAAAACTGTTTTTT	CASSLQGANEKLFF
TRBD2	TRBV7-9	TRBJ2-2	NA	TGTGCCAGCAGCCTGCTAGCGGGAGTAACCCGAGACACCGGGGAGCTGTTTTTT	CASSLLAGVTRDTGELFF
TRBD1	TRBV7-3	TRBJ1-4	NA	TGTGCCAGCAGCTTAGGAGGGGGCACTAATGAAAAACTGTTTTTT	CASSLGGGTNEKLFF
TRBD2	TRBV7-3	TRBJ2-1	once	TGTGCCAGCAGCTTAAGGGCGGGAGGAATTAGCAATGAGCAGTTCTTC	CASSLRAGGISNEQFF
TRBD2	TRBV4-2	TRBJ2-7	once	TGTGCCAGCAGCCAAGATAGACTAGCGGGAGTTAAGTACTTC	CASSQDRLAGVKYF
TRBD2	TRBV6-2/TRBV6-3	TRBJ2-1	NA	TGTGCCAGCAGTTCGATCCGACTAGCGCCCTACAATGAGCAGTTCTTC	CASSSIRLAPYNEQFF
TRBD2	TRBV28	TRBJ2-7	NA	TGTGCCAGCAGATTCCGGACTAGCGGGAGTTTCCTCTACGAGCAGTACTTC	CASRFRTSGSFLYEQYF
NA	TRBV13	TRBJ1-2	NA	TGTGCCAGCAGCTCAGTTCGTTACAGGGACCGGTCTAACTATGGCTACACCTTC	CASSSVRYRDRSNYGYTF
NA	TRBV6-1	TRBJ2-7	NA	TGTGCCAGCAGTGAACTCATCAGTCTTGCCAGCTACGAGCAGTACTTC	CASSELISLASYEQYF
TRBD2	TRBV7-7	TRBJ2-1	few	TGTGCTAGCAGCTTACAAGCGGGAGACGACAATGAGCAGTTCTTC	CASSLQAGDDNEQFF
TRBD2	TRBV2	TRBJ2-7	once	TGTGCCAGCAGTGTAATCGGTAGCGGGGAGAAGCAGTACTTC	CASSVIGSGEKQYF
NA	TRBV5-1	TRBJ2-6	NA	TGCGCCAGCACTCCGGGGGACGGGGCCAACGTCCTGACTTTC	CASTPGDGANVLTF
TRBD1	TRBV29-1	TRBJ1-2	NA	TGCAGCTCGGCTATCGACAGGGCGGGTGGCTACACCTTC	CSSAIDRAGGYTF
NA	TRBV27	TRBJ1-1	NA	TGTGCCAGCAGTACCCGGAGAAGCCCCTTCTTT	CASSTRRSPFF
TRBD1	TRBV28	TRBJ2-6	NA	TGTGCCAGCAGTACGGGGACAGGGATCTCTGGGGCCAACGTCCTGACTTTC	CASSTGTGISGANVLTF
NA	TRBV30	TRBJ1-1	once	TGTGCCTGGAGTACTAGCCGGGCGGGGGGAGCTTTCTTT	CAWSTSRAGGAFF
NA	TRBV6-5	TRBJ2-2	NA	TGTGCCAGCAGTCGCGACTCAAACACCGGGGAGCTGTTTTTT	CASSRDSNTGELFF
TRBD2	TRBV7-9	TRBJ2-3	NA	TGTGCCAGCAGCTTCGGCGCGGGAGACAGCACAGATACGCAGTATTTT	CASSFGAGDSTDTQYF
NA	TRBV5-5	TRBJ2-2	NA	TGTGCCAGCAGCTTGGGGCTAGCAGCCAACACCGGGGAGCTGTTTTTT	CASSLGLAANTGELFF
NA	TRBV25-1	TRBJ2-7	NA	TGTGCCAGCAGTGTCGGCGGCGAGCAGTACTTC	CASSVGGEQYF
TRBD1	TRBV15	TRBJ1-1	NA	TGTGCCACCAGCAGATACGACAGGGGTGGCACTGAAGCTTTCTTT	CATSRYDRGGTEAFF
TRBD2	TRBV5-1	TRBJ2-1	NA	TGCGCCAGCAGCTTGTCTCCCTGGCGGGAGTCCAATGAGCAGTTCTTC	CASSLSPWRESNEQFF
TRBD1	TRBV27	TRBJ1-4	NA	TGTGCCAGCAGCCCCGACAGGGATGGTGAAAAACTGTTTTTT	CASSPDRDGEKLFF
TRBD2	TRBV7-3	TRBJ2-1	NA	TGTGCCAGCAGCTTACTAGCGGATGGGGTCTATGAGCAGTTCTTC	CASSLLADGVYEQFF
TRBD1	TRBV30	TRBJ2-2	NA	TGTGCCTGGATCGGATTGGACAGGGCGGACACCGGGGAGCTGTTTTTT	CAWIGLDRADTGELFF
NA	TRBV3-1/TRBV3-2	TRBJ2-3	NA	TGTGCCAGCAGCCACCGCCGGGACTCCCCCCACGATACGCAGTATTTT	CASSHRRDSPHDTQYF
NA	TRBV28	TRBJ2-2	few	TGTGCCAGCAGTTTATTGCTAAGGGAGCTGTTTTTT	CASSLLLRELFF
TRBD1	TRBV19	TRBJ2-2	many	TGTGCCAGTAGTGGACAGGGGGTTAGCACCGGGGAGCTGTTTTTT	CASSGQGVSTGELFF
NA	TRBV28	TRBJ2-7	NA	TGTGCCAGCAGTCCCCCCGCCTACGAGCAGTACTTC	CASSPPAYEQYF
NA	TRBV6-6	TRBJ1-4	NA	TGTGCCAGCAGTTACGGGGCAGGGGAAGAGCAAAAACTGTTTTTT	CASSYGAGEEQKLFF
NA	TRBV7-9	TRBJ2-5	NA	TGTGCCAGCAGCTTACTCCCTCAAGAGACCCAGTACTTC	CASSLLPQETQYF
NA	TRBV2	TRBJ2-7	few	TGTGCCACCCAGGGGCTAAGCGGCTACGAGCAGTACTTC	CATQGLSGYEQYF
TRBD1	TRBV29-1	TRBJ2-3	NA	TGCAGCGCTACAGGGGATGGAGGAGATACGCAGTATTTT	CSATGDGGDTQYF
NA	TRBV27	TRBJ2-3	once	TGTGCCAGCAGTTTTAGCGGAGGCACAGATACGCAGTATTTT	CASSFSGGTDTQYF
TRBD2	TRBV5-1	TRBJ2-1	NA	TGCGCCAGCAGCTTGGGTGGCGGGGGCTACAATGAGCAGTTCTTC	CASSLGGGGYNEQFF
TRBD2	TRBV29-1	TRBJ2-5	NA	TGCAGCGTTGAAGGACTAGCCAGGGAGACCCAGTACTTC	CSVEGLARETQYF
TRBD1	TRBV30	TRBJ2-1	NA	TGTGCCTGGAGTGGACAGGGCAATGAGCAGTTCTTC	CAWSGQGNEQFF
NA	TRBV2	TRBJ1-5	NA	TGTGCCAGCAGTTCGCGGCCCCGGGAGCAGCCCCAGCATTTT	CASSSRPREQPQHF
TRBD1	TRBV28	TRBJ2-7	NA	TGTGCCAGCCTTCAGACAGGGCTGCTGAACGAGCAGTACTTC	CASLQTGLLNEQYF
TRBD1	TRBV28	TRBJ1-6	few	TGTGCCAGCATCACAATGGGACAGGGGGCTAATTCACCCCTCCACTTT	CASITMGQGANSPLHF
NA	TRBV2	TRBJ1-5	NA	TGTGCCAGCCGGGCGGGACCTAATCAGCCCCAGCATTTT	CASRAGPNQPQHF
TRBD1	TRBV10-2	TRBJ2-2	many	TGCGCCAGCAGGGTGGGACAGGGCCCCGGGGAGCTGTTTTTT	CASRVGQGPGELFF
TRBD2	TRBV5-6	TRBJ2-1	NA	TGTGCCACCGGAATGAGCGGGAGTGGCTACAATGAGCAGTTCTTC	CATGMSGSGYNEQFF
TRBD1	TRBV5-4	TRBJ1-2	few	TGTGCCAGCAGCATAGGACAGGGGGCTCCTGGCTACACCTTC	CASSIGQGAPGYTF
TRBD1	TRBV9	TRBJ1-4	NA	TGTGCCAGCAGCGGACAGGGAGGCGAAAAACTGTTTTTT	CASSGQGGEKLFF
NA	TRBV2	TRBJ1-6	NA	TGTGCCAGCAGTGAAGCGCTTCATTCAACCGGGGTGGAATCACCCCTCCACTTT	CASSEALHSTGVESPLHF